This T cell receptor (beta chain) originates from a study of blood T cell repertoires in COVID-19. TCRdb's copy holds only in-frame clones and misses some; the assay was immunoSEQ multiplex PCR. In the table there are some 93,000 clones, more than 75% of which are singletons. This clone was observed a single time. Germline V gene lookup returns CDR1 SGHDT and CDR2 YYEEEE. V was cut by 0 bases and J by 7 bases, with 13 bases left in between. This CDR3 contains 15 residues. V and J are TRBV5-6 and TRBJ2-2, with D perhaps matching TRBD2 (6 bases). The clonotype was recovered from a human donor in a cohort sampled during active COVID-19. The source material was peripheral blood. The CDR3 here is CASSLGGRRNGELFF. The CDR3 nucleotides are TGTGCCAGCAGCTTGGGAGGGAGGAGGAACGGGGAGCTGTTTTTT.